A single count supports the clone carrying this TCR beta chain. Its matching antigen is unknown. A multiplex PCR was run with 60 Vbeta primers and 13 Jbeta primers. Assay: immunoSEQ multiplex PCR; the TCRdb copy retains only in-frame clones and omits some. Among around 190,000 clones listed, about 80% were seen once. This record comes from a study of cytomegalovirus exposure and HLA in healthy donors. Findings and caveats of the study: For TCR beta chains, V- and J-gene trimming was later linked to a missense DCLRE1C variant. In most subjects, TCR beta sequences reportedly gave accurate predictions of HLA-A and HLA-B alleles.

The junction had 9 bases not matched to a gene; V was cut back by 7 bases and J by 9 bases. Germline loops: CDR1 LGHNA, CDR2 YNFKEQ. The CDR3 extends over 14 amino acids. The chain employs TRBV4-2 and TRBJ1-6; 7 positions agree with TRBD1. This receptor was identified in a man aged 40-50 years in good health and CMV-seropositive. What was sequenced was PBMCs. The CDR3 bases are TGTGCCAGCACTAGGGGGCCGACGGGTTCACCCCTCCACTTT. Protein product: CASTRGPTGSPLHF.